This TCR beta chain was sequenced during a study of blood T cell repertoires in COVID-19. Background on the study: The United States, Italy and Spain supplied acute and convalescent COVID-19 samples. From T cells, B-cell-depleted T cells, or PBMCs came the material, which was cDNA or gDNA.

Original processing notes: The authors estimated nucleated cell counts from reference gene primer amplification. Sequenced by immunoSEQ multiplex PCR; TCRdb stores in-frame clones only, minus some. The V and J calls and clone size were taken over from that table, and D and trimming were inferred from the DNA. The repertoire holds 85,000 to 120,000 clones, with 84% as singletons. Trimming removed 0 bases from V and 7 bases from J; junction bases left unmatched: 6. Germline V gene sequence: CDR1 LNHNV, CDR2 YYDKDF (reference sequence). This CDR3 comprises 15 residues. The sequencing sample was made of peripheral blood. The TCR sequence derives from a human donor in a cohort sampled during active COVID-19. The chain is built from TRBV15 and TRBJ1-5; 7 nucleotides line up with TRBD1. The CDR3 nucleotides read TGTGCCACCAGCAGAGATTGGGGCAGGGGGCAGCCCCAGCATTTT. Its translation is CATSRDWGRGQPQHF.